The 27 T cell receptor beta chains given below trace back to one sample, sequenced in a study of blood T cell repertoires in COVID-19 (dated by TCRdb to the early 2020s). Library preparation used the immunoSEQ multiplex PCR assay. This immuneACCESS table, as held by TCRdb, lists in-frame sequences with V and J called but not all clones. Of the missing ones, under half trace to an unresolved V gene in checked studies; the others have no known cause. The sample data list about 210,000 clones, and 80% of these were observed just once. In total, the top ten clones hold around 6.9% of the sample. The source material was peripheral blood. The receptor set was obtained from a man aged 60 to 75 with acute or convalescent COVID-19.

The chain is built from TRBV19 and TRBJ1-2, with a tentative D call TRBD1 (6 bases). V was shortened by 2 bases and J by 2 bases, with 12 bases between the two germline ends. The CDR3 spans 15 residues. Germline-derived CDR1 and CDR2 are LNHDA and SQIVND (reference sequence). The DNA of the CDR3 is TGTGCCAGTAGTATAACAGGGAGGGGAAACTATGGCTACACCTTC. Its translation: CASSITGRGNYGYTF.

The V gene is TRBV27, the J gene TRBJ2-7; D is perhaps TRBD1 (5 bases). There are 13 residues in the CDR3. V lost 2 bases and J 4 bases, leaving 9 bases between the germline ends. Per the germline V gene, CDR1 is MNHEY and CDR2 is SMNVEV (reference sequence). The CDR3, as DNA: TGTGCCAGCAGTTTACCCCCAGGGTACGAGCAGTACTTC. Protein product: CASSLPPGYEQYF.

The chain couples TRBV24-1 to TRBJ2-1; 7 bases are a match to TRBD2. The V and J ends lost 7 bases and 7 bases, in that order; junction bases with no gene match: 3. Looked up from germline, CDR1 is KGHDR and CDR2 is SFDVKD. The CDR3 is made up of 12 amino acids. The CDR3 DNA reads as TGTGCCACCAGCGGGGGGATAAATGAGCAGTTCTTC. This translates into CATSGGINEQFF.

The chain couples TRBV18 to TRBJ2-1; 10 bases agree with TRBD2. J gave up 9 bases and V 3 bases, and 17 bases lay outside the gene matches. This CDR3 spans 18 amino acids. The germline V gene encodes CDR1 KGHSH and CDR2 LQKENI. The CDR3 DNA is TGTGCCAGCTCACCCCTCCAACTTGGAGCGGGAGGGCCGGGTGAGCAGTTCTTC. Protein: CASSPLQLGAGGPGEQFF.

The genes are TRBV5-1 and TRBJ1-4; D is undetermined. The V end lost 0 bases, the J end lost 6 bases, and 15 bases lay between the germline ends. This CDR3 comprises 16 residues. Germline V gene data show CDR1 as SGHRS and CDR2 as YFSETQ. The CDR3 sequence: CASSLAAAGEDEKLFF. The CDR3 region has the DNA TGCGCCAGCAGCTTGGCCGCGGCTGGGGAGGATGAAAAACTGTTTTTT. The full variable domain, its missing parts supplied by reference TRBV5-1 and TRBJ1-4, is KAGVTQTPRYLIKTRGQQVTLSCSPISGHRSVSWYQQTPGQGLQFLFEYFSETQRNKGNFPGRFSGRQFSNSRSEMNVSTLELGDSALYLCASSLAAAGEDEKLFFGSGTQLSVL.

J is TRBJ1-1 and V is TRBV19; D might be TRBD1 (5 bases). The V gene lost 1 base and the J gene lost 1 base, with 10 bases spanning the gap. The CDR3 has 15 residues. Germline V gene lookup returns CDR1 LNHDA and CDR2 SQIVND (reference sequence). The CDR3 loop reads CASSIVGVGNTEAFF. The CDR3 nucleotides read TGTGCCAGTAGTATAGTAGGGGTAGGGAACACTGAAGCTTTCTTT. Full variable domain (remainder filled in from reference TRBV19 and TRBJ1-1): DGGITQSPKYLFRKEGQNVTLSCEQNLNHDAMYWYRQDPGQGLRLIYYSQIVNDFQKGDIAEGYSVSREKKESFPLTVTSAQKNPTAFYLCASSIVGVGNTEAFFGQGTRLTVV.

The rearrangement uses TRBV7-8 and TRBJ2-2, with D maybe TRBD2 (6 bases). Per the germline V gene, CDR1 is SGHVS and CDR2 is FQNEAQ. V was pared by 1 base and J by 2 bases, with 14 bases between. The CDR3 runs 17 residues. The CDR3 sequence: CASSLGEARTNTGELFF. CDR3 coding DNA: TGTGCCAGCAGCTTAGGGGAGGCCCGAACAAACACCGGGGAGCTGTTTTTT.

The chain combines TRBV2 with TRBJ1-5; D remains ambiguous. CDR3 length: 13 residues. Between the trimmed V and J ends, which lost 7 bases and 4 bases, there was a span of 11 bases. CDR1 is SNHLY, CDR2 FYNNEI, per germline. This CDR3 is CASKERGNQPQHF. The DNA for the CDR3 is TGTGCCAGCAAGGAGAGAGGAAATCAGCCCCAGCATTTT.

The chain uses TRBV4-2 and TRBJ2-3, with no clear D. The CDR3 has 12 amino acids. V lost 1 base and J lost 9, with 8 bases in between. Germline CDR1 and CDR2: LGHNA and YNFKEQ. CDR3: CASSQVEQTQYF. CDR3 coding DNA: TGTGCCAGCAGCCAAGTTGAACAGACGCAGTATTTT.

This chain links TRBV6-1 with TRBJ2-5, with a possible D match to TRBD2 (5 bases). The CDR3 totals 13 residues. Germline CDR1 MNHNS, CDR2 SASEGT. V was clipped by 3 bases and J by 3 bases, with 8 bases between them. The CDR3 DNA is TGTGCCAGCAGTGACCCGGGGAAAGAGACCCAGTACTTC. Protein sequence: CASSDPGKETQYF.

The chain uses TRBV7-9 and TRBJ2-5, with 7 positions matching TRBD1. The V segment lost 1 base and the J segment 5 bases; nucleotides outside the gene matches: 4. The CDR3 runs to 14 residues. The germline CDR1 and CDR2 sequences are SEHNR and FQNEAQ (reference sequence). For the CDR3, the DNA is TGTGCCAGCAGCTTAGATAGGGGGCGTGAGACCCAGTACTTC. It specifies CASSLDRGRETQYF.

This chain connects TRBV9 to TRBJ2-1; no reliable D call. Trimming removed 0 bases at V and 3 bases at J, with 16 bases between. This CDR3 is built from 17 residues. Germline CDR1 is SGDLS and CDR2 is YYNGEE. The CDR3 here is CASSVAIGAGDYNEQFF. CDR3 DNA: TGTGCCAGCAGCGTAGCTATCGGCGCCGGAGACTACAATGAGCAGTTCTTC.

The rearrangement joins TRBV2 to TRBJ2-1; 11 bases agree with TRBD2. The germline CDR1 and CDR2 sequences are SNHLY and FYNNEI. V shed 5 bases, J shed 5 bases, and the junction held 5 bases outside the gene matches. The CDR3 consists of 15 residues. In DNA form, the CDR3 reads TGTGCCAGCAGTAAGACTAGCGGGGTCGACAATGAGCAGTTCTTC. It yields the protein CASSKTSGVDNEQFF.

V gene TRBV16 combines with J gene TRBJ2-1; 9 positions match TRBD1. The germline V gene has CDR1 KGHSY and CDR2 FQNENV. The CDR3 is made up of 17 amino acids. V trimming: 4 bases; J trimming: 0 bases; junction bases outside the gene matches: 7. The CDR3 DNA reads TGTGCCAGCAGCCTACAGGGGGCCTTCAGCTCCTACAATGAGCAGTTCTTC. Translating it yields CASSLQGAFSSYNEQFF.

In its sample, this clone was seen once. The chain has TRBV18 and TRBJ1-6; weak D call: TRBD1 (5 bases). The CDR3 spans 14 residues. Trimming removed 3 bases from V and 9 bases from J, with 12 bases in between. CDR1 and CDR2 (germline): KGHSH, LQKENI. The CDR3 DNA reads TGTGCCAGCTCACCGGAGGGACGGAGTTCACCCCTCCACTTT. Its translation is CASSPEGRSSPLHF.

This chain joins TRBV20-1 and TRBJ2-4; TRBD1 matches 7 bases. Trimming took 3 bases from V and 5 from J; bases not matched to a gene: 4. This CDR3 comprises 13 residues. CDR1 and CDR2 from the germline V gene are DFQATT and SNEGSKA (reference sequence). Here the CDR3 reads CSASRGPENIQYF. CDR3 nucleotide sequence: TGCAGTGCTAGTAGGGGGCCGGAAAACATTCAGTACTTC.

This clone was seen more than once but under ten times. The chain links TRBV4-2 to TRBJ2-2; 7 nucleotides agree with TRBD2. The V and J ends lost 4 bases and 7 bases, in that order; junction bases with no gene match: 9. The CDR3 sequence is 15 residues long. Per germline, CDR1 LGHNA and CDR2 YNFKEQ. CDR3: CASSRTGGPDGELFF. In DNA form, the CDR3 reads TGTGCCAGCAGCCGGACGGGAGGCCCTGACGGGGAGCTGTTTTTT.

There are a few counts of this clone. The V call is TRBV6-5, the J call TRBJ2-1; 8 bases are a match to TRBD1. The CDR3 sequence is 15 residues long. The germline CDR1 and CDR2 sequences are MNHEY and SVGAGI. Trimming at V came to 2 bases and at J to 6 bases, leaving 6 bases not matched to a gene. This CDR3 is CASSYRAGGLNEQFF. The DNA of the CDR3 is TGTGCCAGCAGTTACCGGGCAGGGGGCCTCAATGAGCAGTTCTTC.

Only one count was recorded for this clone. The rearrangement uses TRBV20-1 and TRBJ2-1; 13 bases are shared with TRBD2. V was clipped by 3 bases and J by 12 bases; unmatched bases: 11. Germline V gene data show CDR1 as DFQATT and CDR2 as SNEGSKA (reference sequence). The CDR3 contains 15 residues. CDR3 nucleotide sequence: TGCAGTGCTAGTTCTGGGACTAGCGGGAACGTGGGGCAGTTCTTC. Amino acids: CSASSGTSGNVGQFF.

A few counts support this clone. The J gene is TRBJ1-1, the V gene TRBV4-1, with 7 positions matching TRBD1. This CDR3 comprises 15 residues. The V gene's germline CDR1 is MGHRA and CDR2 YSYEKL. With V trimmed by 9 bases and J by 0 bases, 10 bases remained unmatched. The CDR3 sequence: CASGETGALNTEAFF. CDR3 nucleotide sequence: TGCGCCAGTGGGGAAACAGGGGCCTTGAACACTGAAGCTTTCTTT.

The V call is TRBV2, the J call TRBJ2-7, with 9 bases identical to TRBD1. The ends lost 5 bases at V and 6 bases at J; junction bases unmatched: 8. The CDR3 consists of 14 residues. Germline V lookup: CDR1 SNHLY, CDR2 FYNNEI. The CDR3 nucleotides read TGTGCCAGCAGTACAGGGGGCGCGGGGTCCGAGCAGTACTTC. It encodes CASSTGGAGSEQYF. Supplemented by reference TRBV2 and TRBJ2-7, the full variable domain reads EPEVTQTPSHQVTQMGQEVILRCVPISNHLYFYWYRQILGQKVEFLVSFYNNEISEKSEIFDDQFSVERPDGSNFTLKIRSTKLEDSAMYFCASSTGGAGSEQYFGPGTRLTVT.

This clone was seen just once. The genes are TRBV6-1 and TRBJ2-7; TRBD2 agrees at 8 bases. CDR1 and CDR2 (germline): MNHNS, SASEGT. V shed 2 bases, J shed 6 bases, and the junction held 6 bases outside the gene matches. The CDR3 spans 14 residues. CDR3 sequence: CASSEIASGREQYF. CDR3 nucleotide sequence: TGTGCCAGCAGTGAAATAGCTAGCGGGCGCGAGCAGTACTTC.

The table lists this clone with a few counts. The chain combines TRBV19 with TRBJ1-5, with no clear D. From germline, CDR1 is LNHDA and CDR2 SQIVND (reference sequence). Trimming removed 7 bases from V and 2 bases from J, with 21 bases in between. The CDR3 is 17 residues long. CDR3 DNA: TGTGCCAGTACCTTCACGCCGGGAGGCACAGGCAATCAGCCCCAGCATTTT. It encodes CASTFTPGGTGNQPQHF.

This clone appeared a few times. The chain uses TRBV9 and TRBJ1-2; a possible D gene is TRBD1 (6 bases). CDR3 length: 14 amino acids. Germline values: CDR1 SGDLS, CDR2 YYNGEE. Trimming stripped 2 bases from V and 2 bases from J, with 10 bases between. CDR3 in amino acids: CASSVQGSNYGYTF. The DNA for the CDR3 is TGTGCCAGCAGCGTCCAGGGGTCCAACTATGGCTACACCTTC.

This sequence joins TRBV5-1 and TRBJ1-5, with D possibly matching TRBD1 (6 bases). Trimming removed 0 bases at V and 1 base at J, with 11 bases between. Germline V gene sequence: CDR1 SGHRS, CDR2 YFSETQ. The CDR3 has 16 amino acids. The CDR3 DNA is TGCGCCAGCAGCTTGGATCCAGGGGTAAGCAATCAGCCCCAGCATTTT. It yields the protein CASSLDPGVSNQPQHF.

This clone was found many times. The DNA for the CDR3 is TGTGCCAGTAGTATAGCCGTAAGGACAGGGGATGGCTACACCTTC. It is translated as CASSIAVRTGDGYTF. The chain carries TRBV19 and TRBJ1-2; 9 nucleotides line up with TRBD1. The CDR3 runs 15 residues. Germline V CDR1 and CDR2: LNHDA, SQIVND (reference sequence). After removal of 1 base from V and 6 bases from J, the junction contained 6 bases not matched to a gene.

The genes are TRBV7-2 and TRBJ2-3, with TRBD2 identical over 9 bases. CDR1 is SGHTA, CDR2 FQGNSA, per germline. The CDR3 is made up of 15 amino acids. Losses at the gene ends were 5 bases for V and 8 bases for J; bases not matched to a gene: 11. CDR3 coding DNA: TGTGCCAGCAGCCCTAGCGGGGCGGGGCAAGGTACGCAGTATTTT. It codes for CASSPSGAGQGTQYF.